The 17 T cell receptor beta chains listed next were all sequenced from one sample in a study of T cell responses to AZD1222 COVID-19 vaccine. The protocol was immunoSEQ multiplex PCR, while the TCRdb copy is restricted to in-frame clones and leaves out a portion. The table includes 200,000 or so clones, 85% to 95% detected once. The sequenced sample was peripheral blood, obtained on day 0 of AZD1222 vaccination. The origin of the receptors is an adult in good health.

CDR3 in amino acids: CAWTGMNTGELFF. Here the CDR3 DNA reads TGTGCCTGGACTGGGATGAACACCGGGGAGCTGTTTTTT. This chain links TRBV30 with TRBJ2-2; D ambiguous. V was pared by 4 bases and J by 1 base, with 7 bases between. The length of the CDR3 is 13 residues. CDR1 is GTSNPN, CDR2 SVGIG, per germline (reference sequence).

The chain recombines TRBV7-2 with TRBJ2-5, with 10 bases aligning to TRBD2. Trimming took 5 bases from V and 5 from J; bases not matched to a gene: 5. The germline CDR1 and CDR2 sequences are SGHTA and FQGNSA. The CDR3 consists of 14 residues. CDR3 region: CASSLTGLAETQYF. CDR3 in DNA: TGTGCCAGCAGCCTGACGGGACTAGCGGAGACCCAGTACTTC.

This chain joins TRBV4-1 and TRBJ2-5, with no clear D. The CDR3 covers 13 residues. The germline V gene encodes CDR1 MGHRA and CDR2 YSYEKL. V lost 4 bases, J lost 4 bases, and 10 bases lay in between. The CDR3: CASSPQVVETQYF. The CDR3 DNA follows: TGCGCCAGCAGCCCCCAGGTAGTAGAGACCCAGTACTTC.

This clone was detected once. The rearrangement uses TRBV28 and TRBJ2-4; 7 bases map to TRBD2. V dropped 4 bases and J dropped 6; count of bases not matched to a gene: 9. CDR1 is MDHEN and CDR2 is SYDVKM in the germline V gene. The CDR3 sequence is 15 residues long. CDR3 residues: CASSSPTSRRNIQYF. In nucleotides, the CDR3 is TGTGCCAGCAGTTCGCCGACTAGCCGCCGAAACATTCAGTACTTC.

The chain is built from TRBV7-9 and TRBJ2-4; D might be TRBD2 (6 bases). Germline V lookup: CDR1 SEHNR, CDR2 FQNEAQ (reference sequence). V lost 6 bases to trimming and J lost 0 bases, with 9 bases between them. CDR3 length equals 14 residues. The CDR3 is CASSPGVAKNIQYF. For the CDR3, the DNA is TGTGCCAGCAGTCCGGGGGTAGCCAAAAACATTCAGTACTTC.

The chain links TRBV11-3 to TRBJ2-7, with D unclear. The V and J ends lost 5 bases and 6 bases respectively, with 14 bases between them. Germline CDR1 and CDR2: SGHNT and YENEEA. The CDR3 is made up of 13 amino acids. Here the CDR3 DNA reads TGTGCCAGCAGCCCCCGTGGCTCCATCGAGCAGTACTTC. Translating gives CASSPRGSIEQYF.

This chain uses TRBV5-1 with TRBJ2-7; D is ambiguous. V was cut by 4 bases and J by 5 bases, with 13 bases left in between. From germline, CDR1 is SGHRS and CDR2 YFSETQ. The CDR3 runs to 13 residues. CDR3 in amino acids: CASSRAAANEQYF. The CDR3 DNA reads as TGCGCCAGCAGCCGGGCGGCCGCCAACGAGCAGTACTTC. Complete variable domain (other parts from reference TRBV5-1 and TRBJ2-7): KAGVTQTPRYLIKTRGQQVTLSCSPISGHRSVSWYQQTPGQGLQFLFEYFSETQRNKGNFPGRFSGRQFSNSRSEMNVSTLELGDSALYLCASSRAAANEQYFGPGTRLTVT.

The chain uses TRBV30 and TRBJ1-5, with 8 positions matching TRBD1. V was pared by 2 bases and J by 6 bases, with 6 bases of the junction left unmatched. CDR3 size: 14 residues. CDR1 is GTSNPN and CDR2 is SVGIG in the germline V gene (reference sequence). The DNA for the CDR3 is TGTGCCTGGAGTCTCAGGGGGCGCGGTCAGCCCCAGCATTTT. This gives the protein CAWSLRGRGQPQHF.

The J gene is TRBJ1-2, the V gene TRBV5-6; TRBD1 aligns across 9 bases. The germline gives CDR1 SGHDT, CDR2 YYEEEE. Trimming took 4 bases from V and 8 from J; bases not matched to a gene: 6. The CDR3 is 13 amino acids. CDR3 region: CASSPRDREGYTF. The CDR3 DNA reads TGTGCCAGCAGCCCACGGGACAGGGAGGGCTACACCTTC.

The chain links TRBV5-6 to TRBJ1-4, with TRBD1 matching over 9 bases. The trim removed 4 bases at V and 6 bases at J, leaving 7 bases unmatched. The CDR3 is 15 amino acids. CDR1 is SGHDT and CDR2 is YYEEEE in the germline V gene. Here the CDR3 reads CASSPPGTGYEKLFF. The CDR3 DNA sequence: TGTGCCAGCAGCCCCCCCGGGACAGGGTATGAAAAACTGTTTTTT.

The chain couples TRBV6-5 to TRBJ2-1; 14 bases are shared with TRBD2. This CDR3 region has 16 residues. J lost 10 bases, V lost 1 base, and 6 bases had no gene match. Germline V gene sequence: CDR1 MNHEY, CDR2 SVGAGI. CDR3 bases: TGTGCCAGCAGTTACTTCGGGACTAGCGGGAGTTGGGAGCAGTTCTTC. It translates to CASSYFGTSGSWEQFF.

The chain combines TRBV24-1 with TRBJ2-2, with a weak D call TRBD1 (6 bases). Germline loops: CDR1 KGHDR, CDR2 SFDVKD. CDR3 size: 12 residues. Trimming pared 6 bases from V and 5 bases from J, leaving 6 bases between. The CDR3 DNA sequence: TGTGCCACCAGTACAGGGACCGGGGAGCTGTTTTTT. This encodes CATSTGTGELFF.

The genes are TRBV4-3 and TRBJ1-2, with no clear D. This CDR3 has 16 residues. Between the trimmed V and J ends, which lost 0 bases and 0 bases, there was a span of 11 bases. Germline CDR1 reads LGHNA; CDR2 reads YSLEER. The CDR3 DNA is TGCGCCAGCAGCCAAGATCCAGTAACTTCTAACTATGGCTACACCTTC. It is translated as CASSQDPVTSNYGYTF.

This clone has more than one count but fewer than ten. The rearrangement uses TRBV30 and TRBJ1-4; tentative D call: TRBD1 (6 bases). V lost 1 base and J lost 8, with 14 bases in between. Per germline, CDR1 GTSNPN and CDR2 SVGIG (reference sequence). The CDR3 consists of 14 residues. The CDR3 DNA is TGTGCCTGGAGTGCACAGGGAGCGTTGGAAAAACTGTTTTTT. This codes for CAWSAQGALEKLFF.

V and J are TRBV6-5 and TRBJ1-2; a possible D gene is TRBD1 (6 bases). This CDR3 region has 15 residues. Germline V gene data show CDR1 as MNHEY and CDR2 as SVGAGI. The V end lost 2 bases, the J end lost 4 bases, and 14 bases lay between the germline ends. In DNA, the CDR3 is TGTGCCAGCAGTTACAATAGCAGACAGGCCTATGGCTACACCTTC. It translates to CASSYNSRQAYGYTF.

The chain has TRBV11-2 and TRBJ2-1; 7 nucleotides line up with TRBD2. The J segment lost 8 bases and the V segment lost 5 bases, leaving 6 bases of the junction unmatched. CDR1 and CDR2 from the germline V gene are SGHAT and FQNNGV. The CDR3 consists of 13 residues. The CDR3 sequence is CASSRGGYDEQFF. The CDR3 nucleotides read TGTGCCAGCAGCCGCGGGGGTTACGATGAGCAGTTCTTC.

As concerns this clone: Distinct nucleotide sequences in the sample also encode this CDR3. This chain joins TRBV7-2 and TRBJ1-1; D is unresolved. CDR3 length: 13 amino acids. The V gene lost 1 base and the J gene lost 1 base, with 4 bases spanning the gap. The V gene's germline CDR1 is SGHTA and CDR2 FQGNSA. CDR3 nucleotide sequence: TGTGCCAGCAGCTTAGGACAGAACACTGAAGCTTTCTTT. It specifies CASSLGQNTEAFF.